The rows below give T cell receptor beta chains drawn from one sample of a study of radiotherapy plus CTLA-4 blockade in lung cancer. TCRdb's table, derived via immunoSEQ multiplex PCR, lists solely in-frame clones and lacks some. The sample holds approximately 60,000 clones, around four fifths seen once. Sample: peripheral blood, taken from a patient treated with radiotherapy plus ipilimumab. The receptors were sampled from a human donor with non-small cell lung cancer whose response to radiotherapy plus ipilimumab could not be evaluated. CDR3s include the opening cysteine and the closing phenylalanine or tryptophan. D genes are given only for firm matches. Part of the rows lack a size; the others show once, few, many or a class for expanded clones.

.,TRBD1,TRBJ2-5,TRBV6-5,TGTGCCAGCAGTTACTCGACAGGGGAAGAGACCCAGTACTTC,CASSYSTGEETQYF
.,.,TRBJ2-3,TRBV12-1,TGTGCCAGCACCCTTCAAAAGCTAGCGGGAGGGCCCCGACCTCCTGAACTGCAGTATTTT,CASTLQKLAGGPRPPELQYF
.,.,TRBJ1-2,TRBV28,TGTGCCAGCAGAGGAGGTAAAGATGGCTACACCTTC,CASRGGKDGYTF
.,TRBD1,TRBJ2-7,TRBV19,TGTGCCACCTCGGGACAGGGGGGCAACGAGCAGTACTTC,CATSGQGGNEQYF
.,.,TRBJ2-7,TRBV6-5,TGTGCCAGCAGTGAGCAGGGATGGTACGAGCAGTACTTC,CASSEQGWYEQYF
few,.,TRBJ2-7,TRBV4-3,TGCGCCAGCAGCCAAGATCACGGAGCATTAGACGAGCAGTACTTC,CASSQDHGALDEQYF
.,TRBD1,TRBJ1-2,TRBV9,TGTGCCAGCAGCGTAACGACAGGGCGGATTGGCTACACCTTC,CASSVTTGRIGYTF
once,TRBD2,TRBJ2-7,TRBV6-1,TGTGCCAGCAGTGAGGCGGGGGTGTACGAGCAGTACTTC,CASSEAGVYEQYF
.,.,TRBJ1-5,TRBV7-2,TGTGCCAGCCAACGCCCGGGCAATCAGCCCCAGCATTTT,CASQRPGNQPQHF
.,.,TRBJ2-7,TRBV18,TGTGCCAGCTCACCTGTCGGTAACTTAGGAGATTTTTCCGAGCAGTACTTC,CASSPVGNLGDFSEQYF
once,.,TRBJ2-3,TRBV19,TGTGCCAGTCGAGGGGGCGGGGGGTTGGATACGCAGTATTTT,CASRGGGGLDTQYF
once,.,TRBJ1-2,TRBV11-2,TGTGCCAGCAGCTTAGATGCCGGCGGCGGCTATGGCTACACCTTC,CASSLDAGGGYGYTF
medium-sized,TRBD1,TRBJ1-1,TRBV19,TGTGCCAGTAGTCGACAGGGAAACACTGAAGCTTTCTTT,CASSRQGNTEAFF
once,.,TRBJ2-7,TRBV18,TGTGCCAGCTCACCGGCAGGTGGAGGGGTCTACGAGCAGTACTTC,CASSPAGGGVYEQYF
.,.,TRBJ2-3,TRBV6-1,TGTGCCAGCGAGACTACCCACACAGATACGCAGTATTTT,CASETTHTDTQYF
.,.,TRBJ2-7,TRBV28,TGTGCCAGCAGTCACCCCGGGAGCCCCCAGGAGCAGTACTTC,CASSHPGSPQEQYF
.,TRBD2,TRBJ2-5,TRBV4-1,TGCGCCAGCAGCTCATTAGCGGGGGGGTACCAAGAGACCCAGTACTTC,CASSSLAGGYQETQYF
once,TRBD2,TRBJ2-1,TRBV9,TGTGCCAGCAGCGGTTTCCAGCTAGCGGGAGGGTACAATGAGCAGTTCTTC,CASSGFQLAGGYNEQFF
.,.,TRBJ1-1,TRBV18,TGTGCCAGCTCACCCAGGGGTGTGAACACTGAAGCTTTCTTT,CASSPRGVNTEAFF
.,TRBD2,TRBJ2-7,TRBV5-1,TGCGCCAGCAGGTGGAGCGGGAGCTCCTACGAGCAGTACTTC,CASRWSGSSYEQYF
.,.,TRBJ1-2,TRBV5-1,TGCGCCAGCAGCTTGGCCCCAACAAACTATGGCTACACCTTC,CASSLAPTNYGYTF
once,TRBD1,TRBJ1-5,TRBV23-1,TGCGCCAGCAGTCTCATGACAGGGAGTAGCAATCAGCCCCAGCATTTT,CASSLMTGSSNQPQHF
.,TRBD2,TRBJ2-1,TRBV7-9,TGTGCCAGCAGCTCCCCGAGCGGGAGGGAGGATCGTGGAAATGAGCAGTTCTTC,CASSSPSGREDRGNEQFF
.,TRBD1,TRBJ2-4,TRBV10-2,TGCGCCAGCAGTGGGGGGACAGCTCTAGCCAAAAACATTCAGTACTTC,CASSGGTALAKNIQYF
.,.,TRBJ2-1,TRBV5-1,TGCGCCAGCACCCCTTCCTCCTACAATGAGCAGTTCTTC,CASTPSSYNEQFF